These 5 T cell receptor beta chains originate from one sample sequenced in a study of long-term antiretroviral therapy in people with HIV. An immunoSEQ assay, version v3.0, was performed at survey level. Using immunoSEQ multiplex PCR, the repertoire was profiled, and TCRdb retains in-frame clones only, with some absent. The table includes about 11,000 clones, roughly four fifths detected once. Material: unsorted PBMCs, obtained 1.2 years after starting antiretroviral therapy. These receptors were collected from a man in his forties with HIV.

With regard to this clone: In the same sample, other DNA sequences code for this CDR3. The chain joins TRBV27 to TRBJ2-1; D is uncertain. The CDR3 length is 14 residues. V was shortened by 0 bases and J by 0 bases, with 3 bases between the two germline ends. Germline CDR1 and CDR2: MNHEY and SMNVEV (reference sequence). The CDR3 loop is CASSLSGSYNEQFF. CDR3 DNA: TGTGCCAGCAGTTTATCGGGCTCCTACAATGAGCAGTTCTTC.

The chain has TRBV6-1 and TRBJ2-2; TRBD1 matches at 8 bases. Unmatched junction bases numbered 15, after V lost 3 bases and J lost 3 bases. The CDR3 has 19 residues. Germline V gene sequence: CDR1 MNHNS, CDR2 SASEGT. The CDR3 sequence is CASSDQGQGGFYDTGELFF. As DNA, the CDR3 is TGTGCCAGCAGTGACCAAGGACAGGGAGGTTTTTATGACACCGGGGAGCTGTTTTTT.

The chain couples TRBV9 to TRBJ2-3, with a possible D match to TRBD2 (6 bases). This CDR3 is 15 amino acids long. Trimming pared 4 bases from V and 1 base from J, leaving 13 bases between. Germline assignment: CDR1 SGDLS and CDR2 YYNGEE. This CDR3 is CASSFGTLRTDTQYF. CDR3 DNA: TGTGCCAGCAGCTTCGGGACTCTACGCACAGATACGCAGTATTTT.

The chain uses TRBV7-7 and TRBJ2-3; D gene ambiguous. V was cut by 1 base and J by 7 bases, with 9 bases left in between. Per germline, CDR1 SSHAT and CDR2 FNYEAQ (reference sequence). This CDR3 has 13 residues. The CDR3 DNA sequence: TGTGCCAGCAGCTTAGGTGAAGGTAATACGCAGTATTTT. Its protein product is CASSLGEGNTQYF. The variable domain in full, with the rest retrieved from reference TRBV7-7 and TRBJ2-3, is GAGVSQSPRYKVTKRGQDVTLRCDPISSHATLYWYQQALGQGPEFLTYFNYEAQPDKSGLPSDRFSAERPEGSISTLTIQRTEQRDSAMYRCASSLGEGNTQYFGPGTRLTVL.

In DNA, the CDR3 is TGTGCCAGCAGTAATCAGGGCTCGAACACTGAAGCTTTCTTT. It translates to CASSNQGSNTEAFF. The rearrangement links TRBV28 to TRBJ1-1, with D perhaps TRBD1 (5 bases). The germline CDR1 and CDR2 sequences are MDHEN and SYDVKM. The CDR3 is made up of 14 amino acids. V lost 5 bases and J 1 base, leaving 11 bases between the germline ends.